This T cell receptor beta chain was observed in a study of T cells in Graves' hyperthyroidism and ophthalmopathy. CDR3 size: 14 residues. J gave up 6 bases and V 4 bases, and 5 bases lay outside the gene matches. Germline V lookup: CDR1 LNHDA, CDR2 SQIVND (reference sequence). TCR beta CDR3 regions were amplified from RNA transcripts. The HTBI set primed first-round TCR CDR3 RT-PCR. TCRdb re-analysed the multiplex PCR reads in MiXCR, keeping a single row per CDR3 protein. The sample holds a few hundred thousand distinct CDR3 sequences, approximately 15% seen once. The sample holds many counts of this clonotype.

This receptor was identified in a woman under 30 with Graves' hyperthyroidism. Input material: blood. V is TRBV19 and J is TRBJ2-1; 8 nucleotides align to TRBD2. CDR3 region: CASSTGGPINEQFF. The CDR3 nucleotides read TGTGCCAGTAGTACGGGGGGGCCCATCAATGAGCAGTTCTTC.